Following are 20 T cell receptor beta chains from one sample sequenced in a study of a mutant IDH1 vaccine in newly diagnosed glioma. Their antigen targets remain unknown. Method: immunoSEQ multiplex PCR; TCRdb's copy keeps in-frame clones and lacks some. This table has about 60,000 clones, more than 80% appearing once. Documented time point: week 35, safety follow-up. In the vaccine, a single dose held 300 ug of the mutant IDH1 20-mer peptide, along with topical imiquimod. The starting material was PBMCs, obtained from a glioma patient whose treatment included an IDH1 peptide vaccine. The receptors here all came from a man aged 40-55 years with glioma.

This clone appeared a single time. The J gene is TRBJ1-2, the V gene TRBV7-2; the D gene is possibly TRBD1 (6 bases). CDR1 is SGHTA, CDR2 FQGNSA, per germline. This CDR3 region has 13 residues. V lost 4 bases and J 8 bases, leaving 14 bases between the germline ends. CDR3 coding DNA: TGTGCCAGCAGCTCACTCCTCAGGGGCGGCTACACCTTC. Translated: CASSSLLRGGYTF. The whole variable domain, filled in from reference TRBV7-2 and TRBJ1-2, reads GAGVSQSPSNKVTEKGKDVELRCDPISGHTALYWYRQSLGQGLEFLIYFQGNSAPDKSGLPSDRFSAERTGGSVSTLTIQRTQQEDSAVYLCASSSLLRGGYTFGSGTRLTVV.

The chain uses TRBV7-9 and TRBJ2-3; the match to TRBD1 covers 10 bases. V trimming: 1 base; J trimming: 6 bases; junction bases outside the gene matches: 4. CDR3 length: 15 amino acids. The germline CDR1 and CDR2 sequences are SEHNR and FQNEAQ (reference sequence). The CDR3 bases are TGTGCCAGCAGCTTAGGGGACAGGGGATCGGATACGCAGTATTTT. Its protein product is CASSLGDRGSDTQYF.

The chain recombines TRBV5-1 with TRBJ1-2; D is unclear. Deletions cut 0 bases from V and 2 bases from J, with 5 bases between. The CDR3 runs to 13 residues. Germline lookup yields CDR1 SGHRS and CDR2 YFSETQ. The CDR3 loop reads CASSLGPNYGYTF. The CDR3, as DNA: TGCGCCAGCAGCTTGGGACCGAACTATGGCTACACCTTC.

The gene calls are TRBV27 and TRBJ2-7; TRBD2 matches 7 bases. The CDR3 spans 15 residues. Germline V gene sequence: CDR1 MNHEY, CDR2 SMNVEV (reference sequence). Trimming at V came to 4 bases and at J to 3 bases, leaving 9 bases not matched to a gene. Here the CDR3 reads CASSSLASGNYEQYF. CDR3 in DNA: TGTGCCAGCAGTTCTCTGGCTAGCGGAAACTACGAGCAGTACTTC.

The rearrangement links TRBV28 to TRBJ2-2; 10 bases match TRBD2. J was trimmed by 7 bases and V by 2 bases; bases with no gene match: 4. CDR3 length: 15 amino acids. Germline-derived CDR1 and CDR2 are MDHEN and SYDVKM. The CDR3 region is CASSLRLAGVGELFF. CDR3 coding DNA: TGTGCCAGCAGTTTACGGCTAGCGGGAGTCGGGGAGCTGTTTTTT.

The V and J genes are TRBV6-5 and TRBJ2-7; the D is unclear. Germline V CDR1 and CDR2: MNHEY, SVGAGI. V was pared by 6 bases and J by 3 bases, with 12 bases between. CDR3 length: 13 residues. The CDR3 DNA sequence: TGTGCCAGCAGCCCAGGACGGAACTACGAGCAGTACTTC. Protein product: CASSPGRNYEQYF.

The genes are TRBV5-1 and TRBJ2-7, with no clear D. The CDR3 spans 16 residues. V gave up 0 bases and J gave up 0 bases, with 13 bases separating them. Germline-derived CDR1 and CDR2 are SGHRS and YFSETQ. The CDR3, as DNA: TGCGCCAGCAGCTTGGAGTCATTGGGGTACTCCTACGAGCAGTACTTC. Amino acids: CASSLESLGYSYEQYF. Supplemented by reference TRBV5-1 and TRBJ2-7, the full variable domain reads KAGVTQTPRYLIKTRGQQVTLSCSPISGHRSVSWYQQTPGQGLQFLFEYFSETQRNKGNFPGRFSGRQFSNSRSEMNVSTLELGDSALYLCASSLESLGYSYEQYFGPGTRLTVT.

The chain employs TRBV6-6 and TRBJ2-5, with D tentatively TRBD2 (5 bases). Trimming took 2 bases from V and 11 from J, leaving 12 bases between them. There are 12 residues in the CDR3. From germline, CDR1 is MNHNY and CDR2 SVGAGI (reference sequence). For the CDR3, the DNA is TGTGCCAGCAGTTACGTGGCGGGTCCTCAGTACTTC. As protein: CASSYVAGPQYF.

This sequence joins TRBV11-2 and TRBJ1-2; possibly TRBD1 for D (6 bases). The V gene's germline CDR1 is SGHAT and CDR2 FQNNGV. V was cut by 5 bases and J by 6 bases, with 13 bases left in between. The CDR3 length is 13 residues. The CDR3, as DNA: TGTGCCAGCAGCAACAGGGTTGGGGATGGCTACACCTTC. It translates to CASSNRVGDGYTF.

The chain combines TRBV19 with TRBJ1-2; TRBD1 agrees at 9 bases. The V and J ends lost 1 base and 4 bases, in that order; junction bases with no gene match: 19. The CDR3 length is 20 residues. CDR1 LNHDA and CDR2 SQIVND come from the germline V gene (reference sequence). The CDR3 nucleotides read TGTGCCAGTAGTATAGGTCGGTCGCGGGGACAGGGCGGTATCGGCTATGGCTACACCTTC. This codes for CASSIGRSRGQGGIGYGYTF.

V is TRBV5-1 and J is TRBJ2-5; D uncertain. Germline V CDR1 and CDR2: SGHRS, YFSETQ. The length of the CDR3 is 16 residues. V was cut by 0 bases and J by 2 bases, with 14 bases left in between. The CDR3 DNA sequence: TGCGCCAGCAGCTTGGCCCCCACACGGCTACAAGAGACCCAGTACTTC. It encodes CASSLAPTRLQETQYF.

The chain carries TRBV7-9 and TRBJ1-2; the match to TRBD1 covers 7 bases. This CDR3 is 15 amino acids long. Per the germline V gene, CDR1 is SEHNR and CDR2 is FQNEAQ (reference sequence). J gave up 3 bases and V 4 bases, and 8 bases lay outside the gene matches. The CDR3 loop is CASSSAQQGYYGYTF. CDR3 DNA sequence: TGTGCCAGCAGCTCCGCCCAACAGGGGTACTATGGCTACACCTTC.

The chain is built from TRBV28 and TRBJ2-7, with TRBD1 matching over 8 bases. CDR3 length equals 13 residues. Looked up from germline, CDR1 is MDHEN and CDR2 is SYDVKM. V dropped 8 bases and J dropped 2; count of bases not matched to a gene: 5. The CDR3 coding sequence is TGTGCCAGCGCCGGGACAGGAACCTACGAGCAGTACTTC. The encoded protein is CASAGTGTYEQYF. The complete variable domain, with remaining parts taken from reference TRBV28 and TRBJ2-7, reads DVKVTQSSRYLVKRTGEKVFLECVQDMDHENMFWYRQDPGLGLRLIYFSYDVKMKEKGDIPEGYSVSREKKERFSLILESASTNQTSMYLCASAGTGTYEQYFGPGTRLTVT.

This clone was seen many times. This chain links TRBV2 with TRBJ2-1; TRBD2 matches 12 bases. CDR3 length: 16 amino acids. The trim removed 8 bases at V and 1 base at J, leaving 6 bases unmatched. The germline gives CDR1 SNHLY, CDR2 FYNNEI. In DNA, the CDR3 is TGTGCCAGCGTCGCTAGCGGGGGGGTTTCCTACAATGAGCAGTTCTTC. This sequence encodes CASVASGGVSYNEQFF.

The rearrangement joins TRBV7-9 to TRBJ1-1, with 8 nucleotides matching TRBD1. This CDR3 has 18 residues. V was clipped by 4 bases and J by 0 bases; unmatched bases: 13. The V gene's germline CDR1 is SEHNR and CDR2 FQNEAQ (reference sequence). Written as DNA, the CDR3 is TGTGCCAGCAGCTCCTGGACAGGGACCTCGTTCATGAACACTGAAGCTTTCTTT. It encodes CASSSWTGTSFMNTEAFF.

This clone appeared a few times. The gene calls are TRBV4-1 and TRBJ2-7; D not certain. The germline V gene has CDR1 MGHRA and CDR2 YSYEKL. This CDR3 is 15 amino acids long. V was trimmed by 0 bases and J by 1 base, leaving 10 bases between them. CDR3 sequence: CASSQEWQPSYEQYF. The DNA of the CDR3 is TGCGCCAGCAGCCAAGAGTGGCAGCCTTCCTACGAGCAGTACTTC.

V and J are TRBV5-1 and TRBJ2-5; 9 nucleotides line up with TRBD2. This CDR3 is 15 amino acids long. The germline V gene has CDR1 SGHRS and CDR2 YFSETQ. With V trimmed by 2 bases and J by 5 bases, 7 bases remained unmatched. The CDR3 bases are TGCGCCAGCAGCTTACTAGCGGGTATTGGGGAGACCCAGTACTTC. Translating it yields CASSLLAGIGETQYF.

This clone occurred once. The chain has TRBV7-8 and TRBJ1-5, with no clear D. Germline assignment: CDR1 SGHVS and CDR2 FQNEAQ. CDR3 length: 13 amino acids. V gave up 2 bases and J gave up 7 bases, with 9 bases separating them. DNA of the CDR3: TGTGCCAGCAGCTTAACGCGGGAGCAGCCCCAGCATTTT. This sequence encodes CASSLTREQPQHF.

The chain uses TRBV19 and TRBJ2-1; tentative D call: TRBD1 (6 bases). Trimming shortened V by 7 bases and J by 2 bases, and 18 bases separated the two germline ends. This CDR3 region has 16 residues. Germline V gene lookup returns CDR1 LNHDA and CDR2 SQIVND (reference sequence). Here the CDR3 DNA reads TGTGCCAGTACCGGGTGGTCGGGACAAGCCTACAATGAGCAGTTCTTC. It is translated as CASTGWSGQAYNEQFF.

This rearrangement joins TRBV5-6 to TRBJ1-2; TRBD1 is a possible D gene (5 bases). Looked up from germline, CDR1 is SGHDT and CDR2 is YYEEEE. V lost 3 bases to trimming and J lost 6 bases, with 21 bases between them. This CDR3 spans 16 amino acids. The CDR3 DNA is TGTGCCAGCAGCTCCCCCCAGGGAGGTGGTTTTGATGGCTACACCTTC. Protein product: CASSSPQGGGFDGYTF.